These 22 T cell receptor beta chains originate from one sample sequenced in a study of OX40 agonist ivuxolimab in advanced cancers. The assay was immunoSEQ multiplex PCR, and TCRdb's table has in-frame clones only and misses some. Counted here are around 70,000 clones, around nine tenths occurring once; the ten biggest clones make up 2.5% to 3%. The starting material was CD4+ or CD8+ T cells sorted from blood, obtained in a trial of the OX40 agonist ivuxolimab. These TCRs come from an adult with an advanced solid tumor such as melanoma, head and neck, liver or kidney cancer.

The rearrangement links TRBV6-5 to TRBJ2-2; D is undetermined. Germline V gene sequence: CDR1 MNHEY, CDR2 SVGAGI. The CDR3 loop spans 12 amino acids. The germline V and J ends were trimmed by 7 bases and 5 bases, with 8 bases remaining between them. CDR3 residues: CASTNPTGELFF. CDR3 coding DNA: TGTGCCAGCACCAACCCTACCGGGGAGCTGTTTTTT.

V usage is TRBV5-1 and J usage is TRBJ2-5; 7 bases fit TRBD1. This CDR3 contains 15 residues. Trimming took 3 bases from V and 3 from J; bases not matched to a gene: 8. Germline CDR1 reads SGHRS; CDR2 reads YFSETQ. The CDR3 DNA sequence: TGCGCCAGCAGCTATGGTAGGCAGGGGGAAGAGACCCAGTACTTC. Translated: CASSYGRQGEETQYF.

This clone was seen once. The chain is built from TRBV6-1 and TRBJ2-1, with no clear D. Germline assignment: CDR1 MNHNS and CDR2 SASEGT. Trimming stripped 2 bases from V and 9 bases from J, with 11 bases between. This CDR3 has 13 residues. The CDR3 is CASSEIYYGEQFF. CDR3 in DNA: TGTGCCAGCAGTGAAATCTACTACGGTGAGCAGTTCTTC.

This chain connects TRBV5-5 to TRBJ1-2, with TRBD1 identical over 8 bases. The CDR3 sequence is 14 residues long. Trimming cost V 4 bases and J 5 bases; bases outside gene matches: 7. CDR1 and CDR2 (germline): SGHKS, YYEKEE (reference sequence). CDR3 protein: CASSPDRVWYGYTF. CDR3 DNA sequence: TGTGCCAGCAGCCCGGACAGGGTGTGGTATGGCTACACCTTC.

The rearrangement uses TRBV28 and TRBJ1-2; 7 bases are a match to TRBD1. The CDR3 is 14 amino acids. Germline V gene lookup returns CDR1 MDHEN and CDR2 SYDVKM. V was clipped by 5 bases and J by 3 bases; unmatched bases: 6. CDR3 nucleotide sequence: TGTGCCAGCAGTGAATCCGGGACAGACTATGGCTACACCTTC. Translated: CASSESGTDYGYTF.

The chain carries TRBV6-1 and TRBJ2-3, with 12 bases identical to TRBD2. The J segment lost 1 base and the V segment lost 6 bases, leaving 2 bases of the junction unmatched. Germline CDR1 MNHNS, CDR2 SASEGT. The CDR3 extends over 15 amino acids. The DNA for the CDR3 is TGTGCCAGCAGACGGACTAGCGGGGGCACAGATACGCAGTATTTT. It specifies CASRRTSGGTDTQYF.

This chain links TRBV2 with TRBJ2-3; 8 bases match TRBD2. CDR1 and CDR2 (germline): SNHLY, FYNNEI. The junction had 3 bases not matched to a gene; V was cut back by 7 bases and J by 6 bases. The CDR3 is 12 amino acids. The CDR3 nucleotides are TGTGCCAGCACCCCGGGGGGGGATACGCAGTATTTT. It translates to CASTPGGDTQYF. Combining the CDR3 with reference TRBV2 and TRBJ2-3 gives the whole variable domain EPEVTQTPSHQVTQMGQEVILRCVPISNHLYFYWYRQILGQKVEFLVSFYNNEISEKSEIFDDQFSVERPDGSNFTLKIRSTKLEDSAMYFCASTPGGDTQYFGPGTRLTVL.

CDR3: CSVDGVAGDMTDTQYF. CDR3 coding DNA: TGCAGCGTTGATGGGGTAGCGGGGGACATGACAGATACGCAGTATTTT. The chain joins TRBV29-1 to TRBJ2-3; 9 bases fit TRBD2. The germline CDR1 and CDR2 sequences are SQVTM and ANQGSEA. J was trimmed by 3 bases and V by 3 bases; bases with no gene match: 10. This CDR3 has 16 amino acids.

The chain combines TRBV18 with TRBJ2-5, with a weak D call TRBD2 (6 bases). The DNA end lines up better with TRBJ2-7; the J call may be wrong. This CDR3 is 12 amino acids long. CDR1 is KGHSH, CDR2 LQKENI, per germline. CDR3 residues: CASSSGTHEQYF. The CDR3, as DNA: TGTGCCAGCTCCTCCGGGACTCACGAGCAGTACTTC.

The rearrangement uses TRBV7-2 and TRBJ2-1, with 9 positions matching TRBD2. J gave up 0 bases and V 5 bases, and 5 bases lay outside the gene matches. The CDR3 is 16 amino acids. Germline V gene sequence: CDR1 SGHTA, CDR2 FQGNSA. The CDR3 region is CASSRLAAGSYNEQFF. CDR3 coding DNA: TGTGCCAGCAGCCGACTAGCGGCCGGCTCCTACAATGAGCAGTTCTTC.

This clone has a single count. V gene TRBV7-3 combines with J gene TRBJ1-5, with D hard to call. Germline-derived CDR1 and CDR2 are SGHTA and FQGTGA. CDR3 length: 15 amino acids. Trimming removed 5 bases from V and 2 bases from J, with 13 bases in between. The CDR3 region is CASSPTRLGNQPQHF. In nucleotides, the CDR3 is TGTGCCAGCAGCCCGACACGGCTCGGCAATCAGCCCCAGCATTTT.

In this sample, this clone turned up a few times. The J gene is TRBJ1-2, the V gene TRBV4-1, with D hard to call. Trimming took 6 bases from V and 0 from J, leaving 11 bases between them. Germline CDR1 and CDR2: MGHRA and YSYEKL. This CDR3 is 14 amino acids long. The CDR3 region has the DNA TGCGCCAGCAGAGGACGGTTAGCTAACTATGGCTACACCTTC. Its translation: CASRGRLANYGYTF.

This chain joins TRBV14 and TRBJ2-1; 9 positions agree with TRBD1. In germline, CDR1 is SGHDN, CDR2 FVKESK. Trimming cost V 4 bases and J 2 bases; bases outside gene matches: 3. The CDR3 totals 15 residues. The CDR3 DNA is TGTGCCAGCAGCCCGGGACAGGGTCCCTACAATGAGCAGTTCTTC. This gives the protein CASSPGQGPYNEQFF.

This clone was recorded once. V usage is TRBV18 and J usage is TRBJ1-5, with TRBD1 matching over 8 bases. There are 15 residues in the CDR3. The germline CDR1 and CDR2 sequences are KGHSH and LQKENI. Trimming removed 3 bases from V and 4 bases from J; junction bases left unmatched: 5. The CDR3 DNA sequence: TGTGCCAGCTCACCGGTGGGACAGGATAATCAGCCCCAGCATTTT. Translating gives CASSPVGQDNQPQHF.

V gene TRBV9 combines with J gene TRBJ1-3; D call uncertain. Between the trimmed V and J ends, which lost 0 bases and 4 bases, there was a span of 8 bases. Germline CDR1 is SGDLS and CDR2 is YYNGEE. The CDR3 spans 14 residues. The CDR3 DNA is TGTGCCAGCAGCGTAGAATCTTCCGGAAACACCATATATTTT. Protein: CASSVESSGNTIYF.

This chain uses TRBV6-6 with TRBJ2-5; D is perhaps TRBD2 (7 bases). This CDR3 has 13 amino acids. Trimming removed 6 bases at V and 5 bases at J, with 13 bases between. Germline V gene lookup returns CDR1 MNHNY and CDR2 SVGAGI (reference sequence). As DNA, the CDR3 is TGTGCCAGCAGCCTACAGGGAGGGGAGACCCAGTACTTC. Protein product: CASSLQGGETQYF.

The CDR3 here is CASSLEGSTEAFF. For the CDR3, the DNA is TGCGCCAGCAGCTTGGAAGGATCCACTGAAGCTTTCTTT. The chain links TRBV5-1 to TRBJ1-1; D uncertain. CDR3 length: 13 residues. The V and J ends lost 0 bases and 4 bases respectively, with 7 bases between them. Germline V gene lookup returns CDR1 SGHRS and CDR2 YFSETQ.

This chain connects TRBV28 to TRBJ1-5; TRBD1 aligns across 9 bases. V lost 4 bases to trimming and J lost 2 bases; unmatched junction nucleotides: 15. The CDR3 contains 19 residues. Per germline, CDR1 MDHEN and CDR2 SYDVKM. This chain's CDR3 is CASSSPRHRGQSGNQPQHF. The CDR3 DNA reads TGTGCCAGCAGTTCCCCCCGTCACAGGGGGCAGTCGGGCAATCAGCCCCAGCATTTT.

This clone was seen once. The chain employs TRBV5-8 and TRBJ2-3, with a tentative D call TRBD1 (7 bases). The CDR3 consists of 15 residues. V lost 4 bases and J lost 6, with 18 bases in between. Germline V gene data show CDR1 as SGHTS and CDR2 as YDEGEE. The CDR3 DNA follows: TGTGCCAGCAGCCCTTGGTCAGGGGGGAAGGATACGCAGTATTTT. Translating it yields CASSPWSGGKDTQYF. The complete variable domain, with remaining parts taken from reference TRBV5-8 and TRBJ2-3, reads EAGVTQSPTHLIKTRGQQATLRCSPISGHTSVYWYQQALGLGLQFLLWYDEGEERNRGNFPPRFSGRQFPNYSSELNVNALELEDSALYLCASSPWSGGKDTQYFGPGTRLTVL.

The gene calls are TRBV9 and TRBJ2-2; 7 bases agree with TRBD1. The germline V gene encodes CDR1 SGDLS and CDR2 YYNGEE. This CDR3 spans 15 amino acids. V was pared by 2 bases and J by 2 bases, with 3 bases of the junction left unmatched. The CDR3: CASSVRDSNTGELFF. The CDR3 DNA reads as TGTGCCAGCAGCGTGAGGGACAGTAACACCGGGGAGCTGTTTTTT.

In this sample, this clone turned up a few times. The chain links TRBV6-4 to TRBJ2-2; D is unresolved. The CDR3 contains 13 residues. Germline-derived CDR1 and CDR2 are MRHNA and SNTAGT. V dropped 5 bases and J dropped 1 base, with 5 bases sitting between them. The CDR3 sequence is CASSNQNTGELFF. The CDR3 DNA is TGTGCCAGCAGTAACCAGAACACCGGGGAGCTGTTTTTT.

The V and J genes are TRBV7-9 and TRBJ2-7, with TRBD2 matching over 10 bases. Germline CDR1 is SEHNR and CDR2 is FQNEAQ (reference sequence). After removal of 5 bases from V and 3 bases from J, the junction contained 10 bases not matched to a gene. The CDR3 totals 16 residues. Written as DNA, the CDR3 is TGTGCCAGCAGCCTGGGAGCTAGCGGGAGTAACTACGAGCAGTACTTC. Amino acid sequence: CASSLGASGSNYEQYF.